Below, 27 T cell receptor beta chains from the same sample are listed, as sequenced in a study of Graves' ophthalmopathy and Graves' hyperthyroidism. RNA transcripts were the source from which TCR beta CDR3 regions were amplified. HTBI-primed first-round RT-PCR preceded second-round multiplex PCR. One entry per CDR3 protein, called by TCRdb with MiXCR from the multiplex PCR reads. The sample shows 400,000 or so distinct CDR3 sequences, approximately 15% of them seen only once. Material for sequencing was peripheral blood. These receptors all come from a woman aged 18 to 35 with stable Graves' hyperthyroidism.

This clonotype was detected many times. This rearrangement joins TRBV6-5 to TRBJ1-6; the D is unclear. Trimming took off 5 bases at V and 6 bases at J, with 14 bases between the two ends. Germline V gene data show CDR1 as MNHEY and CDR2 as SVGAGI. The CDR3 covers 15 residues. The CDR3 spells CASSISGRPNSPLHF. The CDR3, as DNA: TGTGCCAGCAGTATTTCAGGACGGCCTAATTCACCCCTCCACTTT.

This clonotype showed up just a few times. The chain employs TRBV7-9 and TRBJ2-7, with D unclear. Germline CDR1 SEHNR, CDR2 FQNEAQ (reference sequence). The CDR3 has 15 amino acids. Trimming pared 4 bases from V and 3 bases from J, leaving 16 bases between. The CDR3 protein is CASSSDEVRYYEQYF. DNA for the CDR3: TGTGCCAGCAGCTCCGATGAAGTTCGTTACTACGAGCAGTACTTC.

This clonotype was seen many times. CDR3 sequence reads: CSARIAGGVYEQYF. DNA of the CDR3: TGCAGTGCTAGGATAGCGGGGGGGGTATACGAGCAGTACTTC. The chain has TRBV20-1 and TRBJ2-7, with TRBD2 matching 11 bases. This CDR3 spans 14 amino acids. Looked up from germline, CDR1 is DFQATT and CDR2 is SNEGSKA (reference sequence). Trimming at V came to 3 bases and at J to 4 bases, leaving 5 bases not matched to a gene.

This clonotype was detected ten times or more. The V and J genes are TRBV7-3 and TRBJ2-6; D possibly corresponds to TRBD2 (6 bases). V was clipped by 8 bases and J by 4 bases, with 9 bases between them. CDR1 is SGHTA, CDR2 FQGTGA, per germline. The CDR3 covers 13 residues. The CDR3 reads CASGTPGANVLTF. The DNA for the CDR3 is TGTGCCAGCGGGACTCCCGGGGCCAACGTCCTGACTTTC.

The rearrangement links TRBV6-5 to TRBJ2-2, with D unclear. Germline values: CDR1 MNHEY, CDR2 SVGAGI. V dropped 0 bases and J dropped 1 base, with 6 bases sitting between them. The CDR3 runs to 15 residues. The CDR3 spells CASSYSTRNTGELFF. In nucleotides, the CDR3 is TGTGCCAGCAGTTACTCGACGAGGAACACCGGGGAGCTGTTTTTT.

This clonotype was picked up many times. The chain employs TRBV6-6 and TRBJ1-1; unclear D gene. Trimming removed 7 bases at V and 5 bases at J, with 11 bases between. The germline gives CDR1 MNHNY, CDR2 SVGAGI (reference sequence). The CDR3 is 12 amino acids. The CDR3 DNA follows: TGTGCCAGCAAGCTAGGGAGAACTGAAGCTTTCTTT. Its protein product is CASKLGRTEAFF.

This clonotype was counted at least ten times. The chain has TRBV6-2 or TRBV6-3 and TRBJ2-7; D assignment may be TRBD1 or TRBD2 (5 bases each). Germline loops: CDR1 MNHEY, CDR2 SVGEGT. V gave up 8 bases and J gave up 8 bases, with 19 bases separating them. There are 13 residues in the CDR3. CDR3 in amino acids: CASRPGRASKQYF. The CDR3 DNA is TGTGCCAGCCGCCCGGGACGGGCGTCGAAGCAGTACTTC.

The chain joins TRBV25-1 to TRBJ2-5; TRBD1 aligns across 7 bases. Germline V lookup: CDR1 MGHDK, CDR2 SYGVNS. This CDR3 comprises 16 residues. Trimming cost V 3 bases and J 4 bases; bases outside gene matches: 11. For the CDR3, the DNA is TGTGCCAGCAGTGATCCCTCCGGACAGGCGGGAGAGACCCAGTACTTC. Its protein is CASSDPSGQAGETQYF.

Remarks on this clonotype: A much larger clone lies one base from this, so it may be a read error. The rearrangement joins TRBV7-2 to TRBJ2-7; TRBD1 agrees at 7 bases. The CDR3 runs 13 residues. CDR1 is SGHTA, CDR2 FQGNSA, per germline. CDR3 sequence (DNA): TGTGCCAGCAGCCCGGGACAGAAATACGAGCAGTGCTTC. Its translation is CASSPGQKYEQCF. The complete variable domain, with remaining parts taken from reference TRBV7-2 and TRBJ2-7, reads GAGVSQSPSNKVTEKGKDVELRCDPISGHTALYWYRQSLGQGLEFLIYFQGNSAPDKSGLPSDRFSAERTGGSVSTLTIQRTQQEDSAVYLCASSPGQKYEQCFGPGTRLTVT.

This clonotype was observed many times. Here the CDR3 reads CASSLGAGRGELFF. CDR3 nucleotide sequence: TGTGCCAGCAGCTTAGGTGCAGGGCGGGGGGAGCTGTTTTTT. V is TRBV7-6 and J is TRBJ2-2, with D maybe TRBD1 (5 bases). The CDR3 totals 14 residues. The V end was cut by 1 base, the J end by 8 bases, with 11 bases between. Per the germline V gene, CDR1 is SGHVS and CDR2 is FNYEAQ.

There are many counts of this clonotype. The chain links TRBV19 to TRBJ1-2; D is ambiguous. The CDR3 is 10 amino acids. V was pared by 8 bases and J by 8 bases, with 9 bases between. The V gene's germline CDR1 is LNHDA and CDR2 SQIVND (reference sequence). DNA of the CDR3: TGTGCCAGTGGAGGCGGCGGCTACACCTTC. Residues: CASGGGGYTF.

In this sample, this clonotype turned up many times. The chain combines TRBV27 with TRBJ1-5; D gene unclear. V lost 3 bases and J 4 bases, leaving 10 bases between the germline ends. There are 14 residues in the CDR3. Germline V CDR1 and CDR2: MNHEY, SMNVEV (reference sequence). The CDR3 loop reads CASSFSRENQPQHF. In DNA form, the CDR3 reads TGTGCCAGCAGTTTTTCCCGAGAAAATCAGCCCCAGCATTTT.

Here the CDR3 reads CASSPGVLSANTGELFF. The CDR3 DNA reads as TGTGCCAGCAGCCCGGGGGTGCTCTCCGCGAACACCGGGGAGCTGTTTTTT. The chain combines TRBV4-2 with TRBJ2-2; maybe TRBD2 (6 bases). Trimming removed 4 bases from V and 0 bases from J, with 15 bases in between. Germline V lookup: CDR1 LGHNA, CDR2 YNFKEQ. The CDR3 contains 17 residues.

There are a few counts of this clonotype. V is TRBV7-6 and J is TRBJ2-5, with a possible D match to TRBD1 (5 bases). CDR3 length: 14 amino acids. The ends were cut back, 5 bases at V and 2 bases at J, with 12 bases in the middle. The germline CDR1 and CDR2 sequences are SGHVS and FNYEAQ. DNA of the CDR3: TGTGCCAGCAGCCCCAGACAGCTGCAAGAGACCCAGTACTTC. Translation gives CASSPRQLQETQYF.

This clonotype was found many times. This chain joins TRBV20-1 and TRBJ1-1; D is undetermined. Germline values: CDR1 DFQATT, CDR2 SNEGSKA (reference sequence). CDR3 length: 12 amino acids. V dropped 1 base and J dropped 6 bases, with 9 bases sitting between them. This CDR3 reads CSARVSAAEAFF. The CDR3 region has the DNA TGCAGTGCTAGAGTCAGTGCAGCTGAAGCTTTCTTT.

This clonotype was counted at least ten times. The rearrangement joins TRBV19 to TRBJ1-5; D is perhaps TRBD1 (5 bases). Trimming stripped 11 bases from V and 4 bases from J, with 15 bases between. The CDR3 is made up of 13 amino acids. Germline CDR1 LNHDA, CDR2 SQIVND (reference sequence). The CDR3 loop is CAGGPGGNQPQHF. DNA of the CDR3: TGTGCCGGTGGTCCGGGGGGAAATCAGCCCCAGCATTTT.

This clonotype was observed many times. This chain uses TRBV6-2 or TRBV6-3 with TRBJ2-7, with D possibly being TRBD1 (6 bases). The germline V and J ends were trimmed by 2 bases and 0 bases, with 11 bases remaining between them. This CDR3 contains 15 residues. Germline V CDR1 and CDR2: MNHEY, SVGEGT. The DNA for the CDR3 is TGTGCCAGCAGTTACCGGGACAAGAGCTCCTACGAGCAGTACTTC. This codes for CASSYRDKSSYEQYF.

This clonotype was counted a few times. The chain has TRBV6-1 and TRBJ1-5, with unresolved D. V was clipped by 4 bases and J by 1 base, with 17 bases between them. Germline values: CDR1 MNHNS, CDR2 SASEGT. The CDR3 length is 17 residues. CDR3 DNA sequence: TGTGCCAGCAGTGTACAGCATGAGCTCCTAAGCAATCAGCCCCAGCATTTT. Encoded protein: CASSVQHELLSNQPQHF.

This clonotype appeared many times. The CDR3 DNA reads as TGCAGCGTTGGGCCCGGTGGGTGGTTTAACTATGGCTACACCTTC. Protein: CSVGPGGWFNYGYTF. V gene TRBV29-1 combines with J gene TRBJ1-2; D unresolved. This CDR3 spans 15 amino acids. Trimming pared 4 bases from V and 1 base from J, leaving 16 bases between. The germline V gene has CDR1 SQVTM and CDR2 ANQGSEA.

This clonotype was seen ten or more times. The rearrangement joins TRBV4-1 to TRBJ1-2; D not certain. This CDR3 is built from 13 residues. Germline V gene lookup returns CDR1 MGHRA and CDR2 YSYEKL. Deletions cut 2 bases from V and 10 bases from J, with 14 bases between. CDR3 protein: CASSQRGFTTYTF. CDR3 nucleotides: TGCGCCAGCAGCCAAAGAGGGTTTACAACCTACACCTTC.

This sequence joins TRBV19 and TRBJ1-5; D is perhaps TRBD1 (6 bases). Germline V gene lookup returns CDR1 LNHDA and CDR2 SQIVND (reference sequence). The CDR3 is 16 amino acids. V shed 5 bases and J shed 2 bases, with 16 bases lying between them. The CDR3 sequence: CASSPYQGHGNQPQHF. CDR3 bases: TGTGCCAGTAGTCCCTATCAGGGGCACGGCAATCAGCCCCAGCATTTT.

This clonotype was picked up many times. The chain couples TRBV24-1 to TRBJ1-3; D is unclear. Germline V gene sequence: CDR1 KGHDR, CDR2 SFDVKD. The CDR3 covers 13 residues. Trimming removed 4 bases from V and 8 bases from J, with 11 bases in between. The CDR3 coding sequence is TGTGCCACCAGTGACCAATATGAGGACACCATATATTTT. Translation: CATSDQYEDTIYF.

This clonotype appeared a few times. The chain couples TRBV12-3 or TRBV12-4 to TRBJ1-5; TRBD1 aligns across 10 bases. Trimming removed 0 bases from V and 9 bases from J; junction bases left unmatched: 17. The CDR3 spans 19 residues. The CDR3 protein is CASSLARDRGKGKPLPQHF. The DNA of the CDR3 is TGTGCCAGCAGTTTAGCGCGGGACAGGGGTAAGGGCAAGCCTCTGCCCCAGCATTTT.

The sample holds many counts of this clonotype. CDR3 residues: CASRTQTGGYTEAFF. The CDR3 nucleotides are TGTGCCAGCAGGACCCAGACAGGGGGCTACACTGAAGCTTTCTTT. This rearrangement joins TRBV12-3 or TRBV12-4 to TRBJ1-1, with 10 positions matching TRBD1. After removal of 6 bases from V and 3 bases from J, the junction contained 7 bases not matched to a gene. The CDR3 consists of 15 residues.

In the case of this clonotype: Being one base from a much bigger clone, this may be a read error. V is TRBV6-1 and J is TRBJ1-6; D is possibly TRBD1 (5 bases). Trimming shortened V by 8 bases and J by 15 bases, and 20 bases separated the two germline ends. CDR3 length equals 13 residues. Per the germline V gene, CDR1 is MNHNS and CDR2 is SASEGT. CDR3 in DNA: TGTGCCAGCGAAGGCCAGGGAGACGCACACCTCCACTTT. It codes for CASEGQGDAHLHF.

The chain is built from TRBV29-1 and TRBJ2-5, with 9 bases that match TRBD1. The germline gives CDR1 SQVTM, CDR2 ANQGSEA. The CDR3 runs 15 residues. J gave up 0 bases and V 3 bases, and 5 bases lay outside the gene matches. CDR3 sequence (DNA): TGCAGCGTTGATGGCGACAGGGGGTACCAAGAGACCCAGTACTTC. As protein: CSVDGDRGYQETQYF.

At least ten counts were recorded for this clonotype. This chain uses TRBV12-3 or TRBV12-4 with TRBJ2-5, with 9 bases aligning to TRBD2. Trimming at V came to 2 bases and at J to 5 bases, leaving 6 bases not matched to a gene. CDR3 length equals 15 residues. The CDR3 coding sequence is TGTGCCAGCAGTTTAACCGGGACTAGCAGTGAGACCCAGTACTTC. Translating gives CASSLTGTSSETQYF.